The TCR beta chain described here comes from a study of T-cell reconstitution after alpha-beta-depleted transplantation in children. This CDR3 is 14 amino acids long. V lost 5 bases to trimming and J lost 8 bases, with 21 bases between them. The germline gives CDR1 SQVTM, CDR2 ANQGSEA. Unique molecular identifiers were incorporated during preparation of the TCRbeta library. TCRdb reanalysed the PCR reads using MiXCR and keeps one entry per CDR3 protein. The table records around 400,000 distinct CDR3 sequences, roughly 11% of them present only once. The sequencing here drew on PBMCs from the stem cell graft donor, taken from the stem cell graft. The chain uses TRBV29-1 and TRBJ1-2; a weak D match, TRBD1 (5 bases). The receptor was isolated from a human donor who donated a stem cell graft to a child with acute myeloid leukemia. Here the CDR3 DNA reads TGCAGCGTTCCAAATGGGGGGGAGATAAGGGGCTACACCTTC. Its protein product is CSVPNGGEIRGYTF.